This T cell receptor (beta chain) was obtained from a study of a mutant IDH1 vaccine in newly diagnosed glioma. About the research overall: The sex distribution of treated patients was approximately 62% male and around 38% female, with a mean age of roughly 40 years. Study results and limitations: Immune responses induced by the vaccine were seen in 93.3% of patients, spanning multiple MHC alleles.

Here immunoSEQ multiplex PCR was the method, and the copy in TCRdb shows in-frame clones only, minus some. The data contain about 51,000 clones, about 80% of them singletons. Time point of the sample: baseline, week 1 (first vaccination visit). Documented treatment: pre-vaccination baseline after standard-of-care therapy. About this clone itself: The target antigen is unknown.

The starting material was PBMCs, obtained from a glioma patient treated with radiotherapy, temozolomide or both. The sequence was collected from a woman between 35 and 50 years old with glioma.

The DNA for the CDR3 is TGTGCCAGCTCCGGAGGGTTGGTTCAAGAGACCCAGTACTTC. It codes for CASSGGLVQETQYF. V is TRBV6-1 and J is TRBJ2-5; tentative D call: TRBD2 (6 bases). CDR3 length: 14 residues. V dropped 8 bases and J dropped 2 bases, with 15 bases sitting between them. The germline CDR1 and CDR2 sequences are MNHNS and SASEGT.